This T cell receptor beta chain was sequenced during a study of OX40 agonist ivuxolimab in advanced cancers. Across the study: People who had prior anti-PD-1, anti-PD-L1 or anti-CTLA-4 therapy could take part, and less than 50% had some.

Concerning this clone: Its antigen is undetermined.

Whole-study results and caveats: In CD8+ T cells, expanded clones were on average more numerous than in CD4+.

The repertoire was sequenced with immunoSEQ multiplex PCR; TCRdb's copy has only in-frame clones and lacks some. The table includes over 75,000 clones, about 89% detected once. There are 13 residues in the CDR3. V lost 0 bases and J 4 bases, leaving 7 bases between the germline ends. Germline V gene lookup returns CDR1 LNHDA and CDR2 SQIVND (reference sequence). The receptor comes from an adult with an advanced solid tumor such as melanoma, head and neck, liver or kidney cancer. Sequencing was performed on CD4+ or CD8+ T cells sorted from blood, taken in a trial of the OX40 agonist ivuxolimab. The V gene is TRBV19, the J gene TRBJ2-7; D is uncertain. CDR3 bases: TGTGCCAGTAGTATAGAGGACGGATACGAGCAGTACTTC. Protein: CASSIEDGYEQYF.